This TCR beta chain was found in a study of T-cell memory formation after mild COVID-19. Across the study: There were largely donor-specific TCR clusters.

5'RACE with constant-segment primers yielded barcoded, UMI-tagged TCR alpha and TCR beta cDNA libraries. Each CDR3 protein gets one entry after TCRdb re-called the 5' RACE reads with MiXCR. The data hold 70,000 to 100,000 distinct CDR3 sequences, with more than 12% observed a single time. Germline CDR1 and CDR2: SGHKS and YYEKEE (reference sequence). Trimming left V 4 bases short and J 5 bases short, with 10 bases between. This CDR3 spans 12 amino acids. General study points: Pre-infection memory contained some responding clones, which suggested that cross-reactive memory had joined.

Regarding this clonotype: Antigen specificity is unknown.

The chain has TRBV5-5 and TRBJ2-7; D unclear. This receptor was obtained from a man between 18 and 35 years old who had mild COVID-19 (a few samples of this study predate the infection). Cell type and time point are not known. Sequencing was done on a sample of PBMCs or a T cell subset sorted from them (not recorded which). CDR3 DNA sequence: TGTGCCAGCAGCACCAGTAGTAACGAGCAGTACGTC. Translating gives CASSTSSNEQYV.